This T cell receptor beta chain was sequenced for a study of T-cell memory formation after mild COVID-19. At least ten counts were recorded for this clonotype. Using its own MiXCR run on the 5' RACE reads, TCRdb lists one record per CDR3 protein. This sample carries roughly 220,000 distinct CDR3 sequences, more than 8% of them seen once, and the ten largest clones take roughly 3.5%. In germline, CDR1 is MDHEN, CDR2 SYDVKM. The CDR3 is made up of 11 amino acids. The V end lost 6 bases, the J end lost 1 base, and 3 bases lay between the germline ends. Source material: PBMCs or a T cell subset sorted from them (not recorded which). The TCR sequence derives from a man younger than 35 who had mild COVID-19 (a few samples of this study predate the infection). Cell type and time point are not known. This rearrangement joins TRBV28 to TRBJ1-2; no clear D gene. The CDR3 reads CASRVNYGYTF. The CDR3 coding sequence is TGTGCCAGCAGGGTTAACTATGGCTACACCTTC.